These T cell receptor beta chains were read from a single sample in a study of blood T cell repertoires in COVID-19. Measured with immunoSEQ multiplex PCR; TCRdb has only the in-frame clones, and not every one. Here the sample spans a few hundred thousand clones, roughly four fifths being singletons. The specimen sequenced was peripheral blood. These receptor sequences come from a woman aged 18-30 years with acute or convalescent COVID-19. Each CDR3 is given with its conserved first and last residue. A D gene is named only where the DNA matches it firmly. Where a row states a size, it is once, few, many or the class of an expanded clone; other rows omit it.

j_call	d_call	v_call	clone_size	cdr3_nt	cdr3_aa
TRBJ1-2	NA	TRBV29-1	NA	TGCAGCGTTGAAGGCAGGCAGGAGGGCCCGTATGGCTACACCTTC	CSVEGRQEGPYGYTF
TRBJ1-1	NA	TRBV18	NA	TGTGCCAGCTCACCACCTGGGGGCCCCACTGAAGCTTTCTTT	CASSPPGGPTEAFF
TRBJ1-5	NA	TRBV20-1	few	TGCAGTGCTGAGGATGGTCAGCCCCAGCATTTT	CSAEDGQPQHF
TRBJ1-5	TRBD1	TRBV6-6	NA	TGTGCCAGCAGTTACGAGGGGGCAGGACAGCCCCAGCATTTT	CASSYEGAGQPQHF
TRBJ2-1	NA	TRBV5-1	NA	TGCGCCAGCAGCCCGAGCGGGACAACCTACAATGAGCAGTTCTTC	CASSPSGTTYNEQFF
TRBJ1-2	TRBD1	TRBV30	NA	TGTGCCTGGAGTGTATTCGGGAGAAGGGACAGGGGTGATGGCTACACCTTC	CAWSVFGRRDRGDGYTF
TRBJ1-1	NA	TRBV6-5	few	TGTGCCAGCAGTTCCAGGACACCGAACACTGAAGCTTTCTTT	CASSSRTPNTEAFF
TRBJ2-7	NA	TRBV19	NA	TGTGCCAGTAGCCCCGGGGGCGAGCAGTACTTC	CASSPGGEQYF
TRBJ2-1	NA	TRBV3-1/TRBV3-2	NA	TGTGCCGGCCCCACGCTTAGGGGAAGGGGCAATGAGCAGTTCTTC	CAGPTLRGRGNEQFF
TRBJ1-6	NA	TRBV6-5	NA	TGTGCCAGCAGTCCACAGGTTTCCTATAATTCACCCCTCCACTTT	CASSPQVSYNSPLHF
TRBJ2-5	TRBD1	TRBV28	once	TGTGCCAGCAGTTTAATGCAGGGGGCGAAGACCCAGTACTTC	CASSLMQGAKTQYF
TRBJ2-7	NA	TRBV7-8	NA	TGTGCCAGCAGCCTAGCCTTGGGAGAAGCCTACGAGCAGTACTTC	CASSLALGEAYEQYF
TRBJ1-2	NA	TRBV6-2/TRBV6-3	NA	TGTGCCAGCAGTCAACCAGGGTATGGCTACACCTTC	CASSQPGYGYTF
TRBJ1-6	NA	TRBV4-3	NA	TGCGCCAGCAGCCGGTCTGACAGCTATAATTCACCCCTCCACTTT	CASSRSDSYNSPLHF
TRBJ2-7	TRBD1	TRBV6-5	NA	TGTGCCAGCAGTCTACAGGGGGGCTACGAGCAGTACTTC	CASSLQGGYEQYF
TRBJ1-3	NA	TRBV19	NA	TGTGCCAGTAGTATGATTCGCTGGGCCGGTGGAAACACCATATATTTT	CASSMIRWAGGNTIYF
TRBJ1-5	TRBD1	TRBV4-1	NA	TGCGCCAGCAGCCAAGAAGACAGGGGGGATCAGCCCCAGCATTTT	CASSQEDRGDQPQHF
TRBJ2-3	TRBD2	TRBV30	NA	TGTGCCTGTAATGTGGCGGGAGTTAGCACAGATACGCAGTATTTT	CACNVAGVSTDTQYF
TRBJ1-5	TRBD1	TRBV28	NA	TGTGCCAGCAGTTTCGAGGGGACAGGTCATCAGCCCCAGCATTTT	CASSFEGTGHQPQHF
TRBJ2-2	NA	TRBV7-8	NA	TGTGCCAGCAGCTTATTACAGGGTGTAGACACCGGGGAGCTGTTTTTT	CASSLLQGVDTGELFF
TRBJ1-1	TRBD1	TRBV19	NA	TGTGCCAGTAGTTACAGGGGCAGGAACACTGAAGCTTTCTTT	CASSYRGRNTEAFF
TRBJ2-1	TRBD2	TRBV5-1	NA	TGCGCCAGCAGCTTGGAGGGGACTAGCGGGAGTAATGAGCAGTTCTTC	CASSLEGTSGSNEQFF
TRBJ1-2	TRBD1	TRBV4-3	NA	TGCGCCAGCACGACAGGGCATGGCTACACCTTC	CASTTGHGYTF
TRBJ1-1	NA	TRBV11-3	NA	TGTGCCAGCAGCCTGACAGGACCCACTGAAGCTTTCTTT	CASSLTGPTEAFF
TRBJ1-2	NA	TRBV19	NA	TGTGCCAGTAGTATATCGGTAGAAAACTATGGCTACACCTTC	CASSISVENYGYTF
TRBJ2-7	NA	TRBV4-3	NA	TGCGCCAGCAGCCAAAAGGGGACATTTCCCTACGAGCAGTACTTC	CASSQKGTFPYEQYF
TRBJ2-7	NA	TRBV30	NA	TGTGCCTGGATGCGAGGACTCAACTCCTACGAGCAGTACTTC	CAWMRGLNSYEQYF
TRBJ2-7	TRBD1	TRBV5-1	NA	TGCGCCAGCAGCTTCAGGGGGCTTGAGCAGTACTTC	CASSFRGLEQYF
TRBJ2-2	NA	TRBV30	few	TGTGCCTGGAGTGTACTCAGGCTGAACACCGGGGAGCTGTTTTTT	CAWSVLRLNTGELFF
TRBJ2-5	NA	TRBV11-2	once	TGTGCCAGCAGCTTAGGGACAGCCCAAGAGACCCAGTACTTC	CASSLGTAQETQYF
TRBJ2-2	NA	TRBV28	few	TGTGCCAGCAGCCCTGACAGCCTATTGAACACCGGGGAGCTGTTTTTT	CASSPDSLLNTGELFF
TRBJ1-6	NA	TRBV4-3	NA	TGCGCCAGCAGCCAACAGGGGACGGCTAATTCACCCCTCCACTTT	CASSQQGTANSPLHF
TRBJ2-5	TRBD2	TRBV5-8	NA	TGTGCCAGCAGCTTGGGACAGATTAGACGGGAGGATATAGGGACCCAGTACTTC	CASSLGQIRREDIGTQYF
TRBJ1-1	TRBD1	TRBV4-1	NA	TGCGCCAGCAGCTATAGCGGGACAGGGGGCACTGAAGCTTTCTTT	CASSYSGTGGTEAFF
TRBJ2-5	NA	TRBV3-1/TRBV3-2	NA	TGTGCCAGCAGCCAAGATGGGGCTAGCGACTACCAAGAGACCCAGTACTTC	CASSQDGASDYQETQYF
TRBJ1-2	NA	TRBV30	once	TGTGCCTGGAGTACCCCGGCAGGCCCCTATGGCTACACCTTC	CAWSTPAGPYGYTF
TRBJ2-1	TRBD2	TRBV6-5	NA	TGTGCCAGCAGTTACTTAGCGGGAGAGTATTACAATGAGCAGTTCTTC	CASSYLAGEYYNEQFF
TRBJ1-3	NA	TRBV4-3	NA	TGCGCCAGCAGCCAAGATAACAGAACCTCTGGAAACACCATATATTTT	CASSQDNRTSGNTIYF
TRBJ2-5	TRBD1	TRBV27	NA	TGTGCCAGCTCGGGACAGGGATGGCAAGAGACCCAGTACTTC	CASSGQGWQETQYF
TRBJ1-2	TRBD1	TRBV30	NA	TGTGCCTGGAGCCAAGGAACAGGGGCCAACTATGGCTACACCTTC	CAWSQGTGANYGYTF
TRBJ1-5	NA	TRBV19	few	TGTGCCAGTAGGGCTCCCGCGGGGAGCAATCAGCCCCAGCATTTT	CASRAPAGSNQPQHF
TRBJ1-4	NA	TRBV12-1	NA	TGTGCCAGCAGCCTCGGGACAGGGGGGGAAAAACTGTTTTTT	CASSLGTGGEKLFF
TRBJ1-6	NA	TRBV7-2	NA	TGTGCCAGCAGCTCCACGGGACTGAATAATTCACCCCTCCACTTT	CASSSTGLNNSPLHF
TRBJ2-1	NA	TRBV5-6	NA	TGTGCCAGCAGCTTGGGTCTGGAGTACAATGAGCAGTTCTTC	CASSLGLEYNEQFF
TRBJ1-4	TRBD1	TRBV7-8	once	TGTGCCAGCAGCTCCGACAGGGGGGGAACCTTCGCAGCGGAAAAACTGTTTTTT	CASSSDRGGTFAAEKLFF
TRBJ1-1	NA	TRBV6-5	once	TGTGCCAGCAGTTACGGCCAGTTGAACACTGAAGCTTTCTTT	CASSYGQLNTEAFF
TRBJ1-2	TRBD1	TRBV18	NA	TGTGCCAGCTCATCCTACACAGGGGGAAAGGACTATGGCTACACCTTC	CASSSYTGGKDYGYTF
TRBJ1-1	NA	TRBV27	NA	TGTGCCACCCGACCGGGGATCACTGAAGCTTTCTTT	CATRPGITEAFF
TRBJ1-6	TRBD1	TRBV5-6	NA	TGTGCCAGCAGCGCCGTGGGACAGAATTCACCCCTCCACTTT	CASSAVGQNSPLHF
TRBJ2-3	NA	TRBV25-1	NA	TGTGCCAGCAGTGAAAACAGGGCCAGACTACCACACACAGATACGCAGTATTTT	CASSENRARLPHTDTQYF
TRBJ2-2	NA	TRBV7-8	NA	TGTGCCAGCAGCTTCGCTCCCGGACAGCGGATCACCGGGGAGCTGTTTTTT	CASSFAPGQRITGELFF
TRBJ2-4	TRBD1	TRBV4-3	NA	TGCGCCAGCAGCCAAGGCCCCGGACAGGGTGGGATATGGTTGGCAAACATTCAGTACTTC	CASSQGPGQGGIWLANIQYF
TRBJ1-1	NA	TRBV19	NA	TGTGCCAGTTCAAGGAGAGGACAGCAGCAGAACACTGAAGCTTTCTTT	CASSRRGQQQNTEAFF
TRBJ2-3	TRBD1	TRBV4-3	once	TGCGCCAGCAGCCGGGGACAGGGTTACACAGATACGCAGTATTTT	CASSRGQGYTDTQYF
TRBJ2-7	NA	TRBV10-1	NA	TGCGCCAGCAGTGGGAGGGGATATAGCCCTTCGAGCTCCTACGAGCAGTACTTC	CASSGRGYSPSSSYEQYF
TRBJ2-7	TRBD2	TRBV10-2	NA	TGCGCCGTTAGCGGGAGGCGCTCCTACGAGCAGTACTTC	CAVSGRRSYEQYF
TRBJ1-5	NA	TRBV28	NA	TGTGCCAGCAGTTTAGACAGCCTCGGCGGTCAGCCCCAGCATTTT	CASSLDSLGGQPQHF
TRBJ1-2	NA	TRBV18	NA	TGTGCCAGCTCACCGCCCGAAAAAGGAGGGATTAATGGCTACACCTTC	CASSPPEKGGINGYTF